The 13 T cell receptor beta chains below were found in one sample sequenced in a study of blood T cells in healthy people across ages. Using a J-beta primer mix together with a sample-barcoded 5' primer, a second PCR was run for about 7 to 12 cycles. TCRdb reanalysed the 5' RACE reads using MiXCR and keeps one entry per CDR3 protein. This sample has about 580,000 distinct CDR3 sequences; 47% occur once, and the top ten carry 20% to 25%. Sequencing was performed on blood. These receptors came from an elderly man in good health.

This clonotype came up a few times. The rearrangement uses TRBV12-3 or TRBV12-4 and TRBJ1-1; no definite D call. With 1 base removed from V and 5 bases from J, the gap between germline ends came to 11 bases. The CDR3 has 14 residues. This CDR3 reads CASSLGQYPTEAFF. The CDR3 DNA is TGTGCCAGCAGTTTAGGGCAGTACCCAACTGAAGCTTTCTTT.

This chain uses TRBV10-3 with TRBJ2-3, with TRBD2 matching 13 bases. The CDR3 extends over 17 amino acids. The germline V gene has CDR1 ENHRY and CDR2 SYGVKD. J lost 1 base, V lost 6 bases, and 7 bases had no gene match. CDR3 DNA: TGTGCCATCAGCCCGGGACTAGCGGGGCGCGGCACAGATACGCAGTATTTT. As protein: CAISPGLAGRGTDTQYF.

The chain recombines TRBV15 with TRBJ2-5; no definite D call. Matching the DNA end better, TRBJ2-7 makes the J call doubtful. CDR1 LNHNV and CDR2 YYDKDF come from the germline V gene (reference sequence). The CDR3 runs to 14 residues. DNA for the CDR3: TGTGCCACCAGCAGAGATCTAACGGAATACGAGCAGTACTTC. Translation gives CATSRDLTEYEQYF.

The gene calls are TRBV19 and TRBJ2-1; D is perhaps TRBD2 (5 bases). The germline V gene encodes CDR1 LNHDA and CDR2 SQIVND (reference sequence). V was shortened by 6 bases and J by 9 bases, with 12 bases between the two germline ends. The CDR3 totals 12 residues. The DNA for the CDR3 is TGTGCCAGTAGCCGGGCGGGCGGTGAGCAGTTCTTC. Its translation: CASSRAGGEQFF. Complete variable domain (other parts from reference TRBV19 and TRBJ2-1): DGGITQSPKYLFRKEGQNVTLSCEQNLNHDAMYWYRQDPGQGLRLIYYSQIVNDFQKGDIAEGYSVSREKKESFPLTVTSAQKNPTAFYLCASSRAGGEQFFGPGTRLTVL.

The chain has TRBV5-1 and TRBJ1-1, with D unresolved. Germline V CDR1 and CDR2: SGHRS, YFSETQ. CDR3 length: 14 amino acids. Trimming pared 2 bases from V and 1 base from J, leaving 9 bases between. The CDR3 loop reads CASSFGSGNTEAFF. Here the CDR3 DNA reads TGCGCCAGCAGCTTTGGGAGCGGGAACACTGAAGCTTTCTTT.

This clonotype was observed many times. The chain joins TRBV6-6 to TRBJ2-7, with D tentatively TRBD1 or TRBD2 (6 bases each). Germline V gene sequence: CDR1 MNHNY, CDR2 SVGAGI (reference sequence). The CDR3 has 14 amino acids. Trimming left V 7 bases short and J 4 bases short, with 17 bases between. The CDR3: CASTMAGQAYEQYF. Here the CDR3 DNA reads TGTGCCAGCACTATGGCGGGACAAGCTTACGAGCAGTACTTC.

This clonotype has a handful of counts. The chain uses TRBV5-6 and TRBJ2-4; 7 bases align to TRBD1. With 4 bases clipped from V and 5 bases from J, the junction kept 18 bases outside the gene matches. Looked up from germline, CDR1 is SGHDT and CDR2 is YYEEEE. The CDR3 is made up of 18 amino acids. The CDR3 bases are TGTGCCAGCAGCCCCTCGTCGTCCCGCGCCGGGACAGAAAACATTCAGTACTTC. It yields the protein CASSPSSSRAGTENIQYF.

The chain couples TRBV7-9 to TRBJ2-5, with a weak D call TRBD2 (5 bases). The CDR3 covers 13 residues. V lost 5 bases and J 11 bases, leaving 18 bases between the germline ends. CDR1 is SEHNR and CDR2 is FQNEAQ in the germline V gene (reference sequence). CDR3 in DNA: TGTGCCAGCAGCCTTTCAGCTTTCGGGGAGCAGTACTTC. It translates to CASSLSAFGEQYF. Based on the CDR3 plus reference TRBV7-9 and TRBJ2-5, the full variable domain is DTGVSQNPRHKITKRGQNVTFRCDPISEHNRLYWYRQTLGQGPEFLTYFQNEAQLEKSRLLSDRFSAERPKGSFSTLEIQRTEQGDSAMYLCASSLSAFGEQYFGPGTRLLVL.

The sample holds many counts of this clonotype. The chain is built from TRBV5-1 and TRBJ2-7; TRBD2 matches 7 bases. CDR1 and CDR2 from the germline V gene are SGHRS and YFSETQ. CDR3 size: 11 residues. The J segment lost 5 bases and the V segment lost 4 bases, leaving 0 bases of the junction unmatched. This chain's CDR3 is CASSGTNEQYF. The CDR3, as DNA: TGCGCCAGCAGCGGGACTAACGAGCAGTACTTC.

The chain carries TRBV6-6 and TRBJ1-1; D may be TRBD1 (5 bases). V was shortened by 2 bases and J by 5 bases, with 18 bases between the two germline ends. CDR1 and CDR2 from the germline V gene are MNHNY and SVGAGI (reference sequence). CDR3 length: 16 amino acids. The CDR3 spells CASSYAWASGGTEAFF. Here the CDR3 DNA reads TGTGCCAGCAGTTACGCGTGGGCCTCCGGGGGGACTGAAGCTTTCTTT.

A few counts support this clonotype. The J gene is TRBJ2-4, the V gene TRBV7-9, with D unresolved. There are 18 residues in the CDR3. From germline, CDR1 is SEHNR and CDR2 FQNEAQ (reference sequence). V lost 4 bases to trimming and J lost 0 bases, with 19 bases between them. The CDR3 DNA reads as TGTGCCAGCAGCTCCAGACCCCGACGGTCTCTAGCCAAAAACATTCAGTACTTC. Translated, it gives CASSSRPRRSLAKNIQYF.

This chain joins TRBV7-2 and TRBJ2-1, with 10 nucleotides matching TRBD2. The ends lost 3 bases at V and 8 bases at J; junction bases unmatched: 13. The germline CDR1 and CDR2 sequences are SGHTA and FQGNSA. This CDR3 is 17 amino acids long. CDR3 residues: CASSFPGGSGRADEQFF. CDR3 coding DNA: TGTGCCAGCAGCTTCCCGGGCGGAAGCGGGAGGGCGGATGAGCAGTTCTTC.

This chain connects TRBV5-1 to TRBJ2-4, with D possibly TRBD2 on 6 matching bases. The end of the DNA aligns better with TRBJ2-7, so the J call may be wrong. Per germline, CDR1 SGHRS and CDR2 YFSETQ. The CDR3 extends over 16 amino acids. The CDR3 region is CASSLEYGRGDYEQYF. CDR3 sequence (DNA): TGCGCCAGCAGCTTGGAGTATGGGCGGGGCGACTACGAGCAGTACTTC.